This TCR beta chain was observed in a study of glioma-infiltrating T cells. V was shortened by 0 bases and J by 0 bases, with 21 bases between the two germline ends. Looked up from germline, CDR1 is KGHSH and CDR2 is LQKENI. This CDR3 contains 20 residues. The iRepertoire nested amplicon-rescue multiplex PCR amplified TCR alpha and beta CDR3s from RNA. TCRdb called the multiplex PCR reads again in MiXCR, with one record for every CDR3 protein. This sample yields about 94,000 distinct CDR3 sequences, of which less than 30% are seen a single time; roughly 7% belongs to the top ten. The sequenced sample consisted of glioma tissue, nonneoplastic brain tissue, or PBMCs (not recorded which). This TCR was recovered from a human donor with low-grade glioma or glioblastoma, undergoing nonglioma brain surgery, or in good health (not recorded which). The chain links TRBV18 to TRBJ2-1, with D possibly being TRBD2 (6 bases). The CDR3 nucleotides are TGTGCCAGCTCACCACCCCGGGGACTCTCAGCGACAAGCTCCTACAATGAGCAGTTCTTC. Translating gives CASSPPRGLSATSSYNEQFF.